Listed below are T cell receptor beta chains from one sample, sequenced in a study of blood T cell repertoires in COVID-19. This table comes from immunoSEQ multiplex PCR, and its TCRdb copy is limited to in-frame clones, with some not included. The sample consists of about 45,000 clones, approximately 79% of them appearing once. The sequenced sample was peripheral blood. These receptors were collected from a human donor in a cohort sampled during active COVID-19. The CDR3 runs from the conserved cysteine through the conserved F or W. A D gene is named only where the DNA matches it firmly. Clone size is shown for a subset of rows, as once, few, many or a class of expanded clone.

TRBV6-5	TRBJ1-3	-	15	-	TGTGCCAGCAGCTTACAGCAGAGCTCTGGAAACACCATATATTTT	CASSLQQSSGNTIYF
TRBV6-5	TRBJ1-3	-	15	-	TGTGCCAGCAGTTATGACATCAGCTCTGGAAACACCATATATTTT	CASSYDISSGNTIYF
TRBV7-2	TRBJ2-6	-	15	TRBD1	TGTGCCAGCAGCTCACAGGGGTATGGGGCCAACGTCCTGACTTTC	CASSSQGYGANVLTF
TRBV25-1	TRBJ2-3	-	16	TRBD1	TGTGCCAGCAGGCCCCTTGGACAGGCCAGCACAGATACGCAGTATTTT	CASRPLGQASTDTQYF
TRBV6-2/TRBV6-3	TRBJ1-6	-	15	TRBD1	TGTGCCAGCAGTTACGATGGGACAGGAGATTCACCCCTCCACTTT	CASSYDGTGDSPLHF
TRBV19	TRBJ2-5	-	14	-	TGTGCCAGTAGTCCACGGGGAGGCCAAGAGACCCAGTACTTC	CASSPRGGQETQYF
TRBV7-2	TRBJ1-6	many	15	TRBD1	TGTGCCAGCAGCTTAGCCACAGGGGTGGGTTCACCCCTCCACTTT	CASSLATGVGSPLHF
TRBV27	TRBJ2-7	-	13	-	TGTGCCAGCAGTCAAGTCAGACAGAACGAGCAGTACTTC	CASSQVRQNEQYF
TRBV10-2	TRBJ2-3	few	15	TRBD2	TGCGCCAGCAGTGGACTAGCTAGCCCCACAGATACGCAGTATTTT	CASSGLASPTDTQYF
TRBV6-5	TRBJ2-3	-	14	TRBD2	TGTGCCAGCACTCGGGGGGGGTTATCAGATACGCAGTATTTT	CASTRGGLSDTQYF
TRBV6-1	TRBJ2-3	-	15	-	TGTGCCAGCAGTGAAACGGCAGGGATCACAGATACGCAGTATTTT	CASSETAGITDTQYF
TRBV7-9	TRBJ1-6	-	15	TRBD1	TGTGCCAGCAGCTGGGGGACAGGGCCTAATTCACCCCTCCACTTT	CASSWGTGPNSPLHF
TRBV7-8	TRBJ2-2	-	16	-	TGTGCCAGCAGCCCCAGACAGGCAAAGAACACCGGGGAGCTGTTTTTT	CASSPRQAKNTGELFF
TRBV6-6	TRBJ2-3	-	18	TRBD1	TGTGCCAGCAGTCACAGGGGGCACGACGCTATCCCCACAGATACGCAGTATTTT	CASSHRGHDAIPTDTQYF
TRBV11-2	TRBJ1-4	-	14	-	TGTGCCAGCAGCTTGGGCAGGGGAGATGAAAAACTGTTTTTT	CASSLGRGDEKLFF
TRBV5-4	TRBJ1-5	-	17	-	TGTGCCAGCAGCAGCGGGGGCCCATCCAGGGGCAATCAGCCCCAGCATTTT	CASSSGGPSRGNQPQHF
TRBV27	TRBJ1-6	-	14	-	TGTGCCAGCAGTATAGGGGCCTATAATTCACCCCTCCACTTT	CASSIGAYNSPLHF
TRBV7-9	TRBJ2-1	-	14	-	TGTGCCAGCAGCATCAGCGGTTTCGGCAATGAGCAGTTCTTC	CASSISGFGNEQFF